This T cell receptor beta chain was sequenced during a study of T cells in Graves' hyperthyroidism and ophthalmopathy. This clonotype was counted at least ten times. RNA transcripts were the template for amplifying TCR beta CDR3 regions. HTBI primers were employed in a first-round RT-PCR of the TCR CDR3. TCRdb re-analysed the multiplex PCR reads in MiXCR, keeping a single row per CDR3 protein. In the table there are about 620,000 distinct CDR3 sequences, around 16% of which are singletons. Hyperthyroidism patients were newly diagnosed, had disease duration under 2 months, and were aged 18 to 65 years. Germline V gene lookup returns CDR1 GTSNPN and CDR2 SVGIG (reference sequence). The V gene lost 0 bases and the J gene lost 6 bases, with 15 bases spanning the gap. The CDR3 is 14 amino acids.

The V call is TRBV30, the J call TRBJ2-7, with D tentatively TRBD1 (6 bases). The sequenced material came from blood. The TCR was taken from a woman in her twenties or thirties with Graves' hyperthyroidism. Here the CDR3 reads CAWSVMGASTEQYF. The CDR3 bases are TGTGCCTGGAGTGTAATGGGGGCCTCGACCGAGCAGTACTTC.